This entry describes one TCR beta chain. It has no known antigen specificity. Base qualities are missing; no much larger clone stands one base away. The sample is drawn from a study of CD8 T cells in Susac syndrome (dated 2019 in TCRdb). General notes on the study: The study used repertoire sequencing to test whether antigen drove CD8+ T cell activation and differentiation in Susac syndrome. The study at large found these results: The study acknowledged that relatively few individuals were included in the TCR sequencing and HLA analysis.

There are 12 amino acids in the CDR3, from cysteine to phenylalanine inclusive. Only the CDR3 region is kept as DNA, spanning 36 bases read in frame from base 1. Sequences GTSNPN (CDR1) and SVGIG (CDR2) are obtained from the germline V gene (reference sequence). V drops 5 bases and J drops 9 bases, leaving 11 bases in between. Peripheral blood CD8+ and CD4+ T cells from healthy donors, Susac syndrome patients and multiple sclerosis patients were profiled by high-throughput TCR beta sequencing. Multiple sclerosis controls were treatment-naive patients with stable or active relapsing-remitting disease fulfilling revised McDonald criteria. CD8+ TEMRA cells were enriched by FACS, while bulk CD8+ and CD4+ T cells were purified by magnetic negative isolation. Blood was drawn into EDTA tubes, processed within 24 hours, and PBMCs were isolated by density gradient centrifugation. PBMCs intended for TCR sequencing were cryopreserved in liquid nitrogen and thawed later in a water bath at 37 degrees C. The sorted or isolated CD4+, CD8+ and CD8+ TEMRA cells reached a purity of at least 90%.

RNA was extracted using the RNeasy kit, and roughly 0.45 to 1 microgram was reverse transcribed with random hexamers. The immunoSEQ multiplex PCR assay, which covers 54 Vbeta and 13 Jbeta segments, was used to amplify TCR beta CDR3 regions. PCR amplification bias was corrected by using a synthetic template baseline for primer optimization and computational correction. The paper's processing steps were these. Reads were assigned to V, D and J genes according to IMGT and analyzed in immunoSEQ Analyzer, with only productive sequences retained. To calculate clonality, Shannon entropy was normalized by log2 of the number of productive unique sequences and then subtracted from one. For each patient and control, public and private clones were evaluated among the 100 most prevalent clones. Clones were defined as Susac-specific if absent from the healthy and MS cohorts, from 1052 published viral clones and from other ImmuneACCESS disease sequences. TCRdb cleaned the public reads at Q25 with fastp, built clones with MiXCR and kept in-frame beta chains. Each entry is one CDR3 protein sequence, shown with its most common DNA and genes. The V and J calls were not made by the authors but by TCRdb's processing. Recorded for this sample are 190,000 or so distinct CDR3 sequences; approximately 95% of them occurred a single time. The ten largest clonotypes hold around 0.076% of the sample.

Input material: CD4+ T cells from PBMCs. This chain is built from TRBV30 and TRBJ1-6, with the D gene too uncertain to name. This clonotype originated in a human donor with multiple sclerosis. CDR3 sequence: CAWSLRSSPLHF. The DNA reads TGTGCCTGGTCCCTTCGGAGTTCACCCCTCCACTTT.